Following are 21 T cell receptor beta chains from one sample sequenced in a study of T cells in Graves' hyperthyroidism and ophthalmopathy. Amplified TCR beta CDR3 regions derived from RNA transcripts. With the HTBI primer set, the TCR CDR3 went through a first round of RT-PCR. TCRdb processed the multiplex PCR reads anew with MiXCR; each CDR3 protein has one entry. Altogether 300,000 to 400,000 distinct CDR3 sequences are present, 15% to 20% being singletons, with the ten largest covering under 55%. The sequenced sample was blood. The receptors come from a woman aged 50 to 60 with Graves' hyperthyroidism.

The chain employs TRBV4-1 and TRBJ1-4, with D perhaps matching TRBD1 (6 bases). The CDR3 is 15 residues long. V gave up 2 bases and J gave up 8 bases, with 15 bases separating them. CDR1 and CDR2 (germline): MGHRA, YSYEKL. CDR3 protein: CASSQPTGLSEKLFF. In DNA form, the CDR3 reads TGCGCCAGCAGCCAACCAACAGGGCTCAGCGAAAAACTGTTTTTT.

The sample holds many counts of this clonotype. The chain links TRBV30 to TRBJ1-1; D not resolved. The CDR3 consists of 14 residues. Germline V gene data show CDR1 as GTSNPN and CDR2 as SVGIG (reference sequence). Between the trimmed V and J ends, which lost 1 base and 5 bases, there was a span of 14 bases. The CDR3 is CAWSEPRRRTEAFF. CDR3 bases: TGTGCCTGGAGTGAGCCCAGGAGGAGGACTGAAGCTTTCTTT.

In this sample, this clonotype turned up a few times. This chain joins TRBV14 and TRBJ2-5; D gene uncertain. Trimming pared 4 bases from V and 7 bases from J, leaving 16 bases between. The CDR3 length is 14 residues. The germline V gene encodes CDR1 SGHDN and CDR2 FVKESK. The CDR3 here is CASSPIRLSGTQYF. CDR3 DNA: TGTGCCAGCAGCCCCATCCGGCTCTCCGGGACCCAGTACTTC.

V usage is TRBV13 and J usage is TRBJ2-3; 12 positions match TRBD1. The V gene's germline CDR1 is PRHDT and CDR2 FYEKMQ (reference sequence). V was clipped by 3 bases and J by 1 base; unmatched bases: 5. This CDR3 has 17 residues. Written as DNA, the CDR3 is TGTGCCAGCAGCTTTGCCCGGGACAGGGGGCGCACAGATACGCAGTATTTT. Amino acid sequence: CASSFARDRGRTDTQYF.

This clonotype was picked up many times. The CDR3 loop reads CASSVQGANTEAFF. The CDR3 DNA reads TGCGCCAGCAGCGTACAGGGGGCGAACACTGAAGCTTTCTTT. V gene TRBV5-1 combines with J gene TRBJ1-1, with 9 bases matching TRBD1. This CDR3 has 14 amino acids. Germline CDR1 SGHRS, CDR2 YFSETQ. V trimming: 4 bases; J trimming: 1 base; junction bases outside the gene matches: 2.

Turning to this clonotype: This sequence may be a read error, since a much larger clone differs from it by one base. V gene TRBV6-5 combines with J gene TRBJ2-3, with 7 bases matching TRBD2. This CDR3 is 18 amino acids long. CDR1 and CDR2 (germline): MNHEY, SVGAGI. This CDR3 reads CASSYDKRGGAYTGTQYF. The CDR3 region has the DNA TGTGCCAGCAGCTACGATAAACGGGGAGGGGCGTACACAGGTACGCAGTATTTT.

This clonotype has ten or more counts. This chain's CDR3 is CASSLDGANQPQHF. The CDR3 DNA follows: TGTGCCAGCAGCTTAGACGGGGCAAATCAGCCCCAGCATTTT. The rearrangement uses TRBV11-2 and TRBJ1-5; D perhaps matches TRBD1 (5 bases). V was pared by 0 bases and J by 4 bases, with 7 bases between. The V gene's germline CDR1 is SGHAT and CDR2 FQNNGV. This CDR3 is built from 14 residues.

This clonotype was seen repeatedly, ten times or more. The chain joins TRBV6-2 or TRBV6-3 to TRBJ2-7, with 9 nucleotides matching TRBD2. CDR3 length: 13 residues. CDR1 MNHEY and CDR2 SVGEGT come from the germline V gene. With V trimmed by 7 bases and J by 3 bases, 4 bases remained unmatched. CDR3 coding DNA: TGTGCCAGCACAGCGGGAGGCCACTACGAGCAGTACTTC. Amino acids: CASTAGGHYEQYF.

This clonotype was counted a few times. The rearrangement links TRBV28 to TRBJ2-2, with 8 bases that match TRBD1. The CDR3 extends over 14 amino acids. Per the germline V gene, CDR1 is MDHEN and CDR2 is SYDVKM. V lost 10 bases, J lost 1 base, and 5 bases stayed unmatched. Here the CDR3 DNA reads TGTGCCACCCAGGGGGCGGGGAACACCGGGGAGCTGTTTTTT. Its protein is CATQGAGNTGELFF.

The chain links TRBV6-5 to TRBJ2-2; 7 bases line up with TRBD1. Germline V lookup: CDR1 MNHEY, CDR2 SVGAGI. Trimming at V came to 2 bases and at J to 3 bases, leaving 6 bases not matched to a gene. This CDR3 has 16 residues. The CDR3 region has the DNA TGTGCCAGCAGTTACACAGGACAGGTGTACACCGGGGAGCTGTTTTTT. This sequence encodes CASSYTGQVYTGELFF.

This clonotype was observed many times. The chain carries TRBV27 and TRBJ1-1; D uncertain. Germline assignment: CDR1 MNHEY and CDR2 SMNVEV (reference sequence). There are 11 residues in the CDR3. V was shortened by 6 bases and J by 4 bases, with 6 bases between the two germline ends. The DNA of the CDR3 is TGTGCCAGCAGGGAGGGCACTGAAGCTTTCTTT. It encodes CASREGTEAFF.

This clonotype appeared a few times. V is TRBV11-3 and J is TRBJ2-2; D gene unclear. Germline CDR1 is SGHNT and CDR2 is YENEEA. This CDR3 contains 16 residues. The V end was cut by 5 bases, the J end by 3 bases, with 16 bases between. The CDR3 nucleotides are TGTGCCAGCAGCAGAGATACGACTTTTTACACCGGGGAGCTGTTTTTT. Translation gives CASSRDTTFYTGELFF.

The chain joins TRBV4-1 to TRBJ2-1; 10 bases map to TRBD2. From germline, CDR1 is MGHRA and CDR2 YSYEKL. CDR3 length: 17 amino acids. The J segment lost 4 bases and the V segment lost 3 bases, leaving 9 bases of the junction unmatched. The CDR3 DNA follows: TGCGCCAGCAGCCACCGGGCTAGCGGGGGAAATTACAATGAGCAGTTCTTC. Residues: CASSHRASGGNYNEQFF.

J is TRBJ1-4 and V is TRBV29-1; D is unclear. There are 12 residues in the CDR3. Germline CDR1 reads SQVTM; CDR2 reads ANQGSEA. Between the trimmed V and J ends, which lost 4 bases and 6 bases, there was a span of 9 bases. CDR3 region: CSVGSGDEKLFF. The CDR3, as DNA: TGCAGCGTTGGGTCTGGGGATGAAAAACTGTTTTTT.

The chain joins TRBV18 to TRBJ1-2; possibly TRBD1 for D (5 bases). This CDR3 spans 14 amino acids. The ends were cut back, 3 bases at V and 8 bases at J, with 16 bases in the middle. Germline values: CDR1 KGHSH, CDR2 LQKENI. In DNA, the CDR3 is TGTGCCAGCTCACCCGGCCAGGGTGTTAACGGCTACACCTTC. Translated, it gives CASSPGQGVNGYTF.

On this clonotype itself: With a much larger clone just one base away, this may be a read error. The final CDR3 position lacks the conserved phenylalanine or tryptophan, pointing to a likely read error. This rearrangement joins TRBV20-1 to TRBJ1-1; weak D call: TRBD1 (6 bases). Germline V gives CDR1 DFQATT, CDR2 SNEGSKA (reference sequence). This CDR3 comprises 12 residues. CDR3 sequence: CRSRTENTEAFL. The CDR3 DNA follows: TGCAGATCCAGGACAGAGAACACTGAAGCTTTCCTT.

CDR3 protein: CATSDVLAGAYNEQFF. CDR3 sequence (DNA): TGTGCCACCAGTGACGTACTAGCGGGAGCCTACAATGAGCAGTTCTTC. The chain recombines TRBV24-1 with TRBJ2-1; 11 nucleotides agree with TRBD2. Per germline, CDR1 KGHDR and CDR2 SFDVKD. This CDR3 has 16 residues. The ends lost 4 bases at V and 2 bases at J; junction bases unmatched: 3.

In this sample, this clonotype turned up many times. V gene TRBV12-3 or TRBV12-4 combines with J gene TRBJ2-7; 7 bases are a match to TRBD2. The V gene end was trimmed by 6 bases and the J gene end by 1 base; junction bases not matched to a gene: 9. There are 15 residues in the CDR3. The CDR3 loop is CASSPGGSGSYEQYF. DNA for the CDR3: TGTGCCAGCAGCCCCGGGGGGAGTGGGTCCTACGAGCAGTACTTC.

V usage is TRBV7-9 and J usage is TRBJ2-2; D remains unclear. The ends were cut back, 2 bases at V and 4 bases at J, with 11 bases in the middle. The CDR3 has 15 amino acids. CDR1 is SEHNR, CDR2 FQNEAQ, per germline (reference sequence). The CDR3 is CASSLLVWGTGELFF. Written as DNA, the CDR3 is TGTGCCAGCAGCTTATTAGTCTGGGGCACCGGGGAGCTGTTTTTT.

This clonotype showed up many times. The rearrangement joins TRBV27 to TRBJ1-1; D not resolved. The germline V gene encodes CDR1 MNHEY and CDR2 SMNVEV (reference sequence). V gave up 2 bases and J gave up 0 bases, with 13 bases separating them. The CDR3 runs to 16 residues. For the CDR3, the DNA is TGTGCCAGCAGTTTAAGGGTTGCATACATGAACACTGAAGCTTTCTTT. Residues: CASSLRVAYMNTEAFF.

In its sample, this clonotype was seen a few times. The rearrangement links TRBV14 to TRBJ2-3; 7 bases agree with TRBD2. J lost 4 bases, V lost 1 base, and 5 bases had no gene match. CDR1 is SGHDN and CDR2 is FVKESK in the germline V gene. This CDR3 has 15 residues. The CDR3 sequence: CASSQGVAGADTQYF. The DNA of the CDR3 is TGTGCCAGCAGCCAAGGTGTAGCGGGCGCAGATACGCAGTATTTT. Together with reference TRBV14 and TRBJ2-3, the CDR3 gives the full variable domain: EAGVTQFPSHSVIEKGQTVTLRCDPISGHDNLYWYRRVMGKEIKFLLHFVKESKQDESGMPNNRFLAERTGGTYSTLKVQPAELEDSGVYFCASSQGVAGADTQYFGPGTRLTVL.